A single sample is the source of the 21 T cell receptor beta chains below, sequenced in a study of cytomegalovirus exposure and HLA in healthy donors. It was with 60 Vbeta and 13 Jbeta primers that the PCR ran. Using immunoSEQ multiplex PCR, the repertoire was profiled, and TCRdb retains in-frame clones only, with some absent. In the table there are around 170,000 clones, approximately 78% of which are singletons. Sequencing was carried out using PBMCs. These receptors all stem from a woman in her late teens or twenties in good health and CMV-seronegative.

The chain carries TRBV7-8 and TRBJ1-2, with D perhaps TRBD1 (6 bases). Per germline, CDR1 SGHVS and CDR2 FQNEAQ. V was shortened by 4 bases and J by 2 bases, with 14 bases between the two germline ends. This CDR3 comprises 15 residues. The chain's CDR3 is CASSWRGGGNYGYTF. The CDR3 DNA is TGTGCCAGCAGCTGGCGGGGAGGGGGAAACTATGGCTACACCTTC.

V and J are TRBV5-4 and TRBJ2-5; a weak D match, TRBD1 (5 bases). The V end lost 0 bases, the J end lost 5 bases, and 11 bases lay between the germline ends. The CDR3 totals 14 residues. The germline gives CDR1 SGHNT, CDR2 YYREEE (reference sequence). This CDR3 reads CASSLEGAAETQYF. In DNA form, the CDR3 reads TGTGCCAGCAGCTTGGAAGGGGCGGCCGAGACCCAGTACTTC.

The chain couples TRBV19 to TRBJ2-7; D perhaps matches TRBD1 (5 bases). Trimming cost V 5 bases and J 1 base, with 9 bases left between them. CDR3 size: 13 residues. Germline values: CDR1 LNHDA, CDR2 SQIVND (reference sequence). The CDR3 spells CASSLTVSYEQYF. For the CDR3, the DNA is TGTGCCAGTAGTCTGACAGTTTCCTACGAGCAGTACTTC.

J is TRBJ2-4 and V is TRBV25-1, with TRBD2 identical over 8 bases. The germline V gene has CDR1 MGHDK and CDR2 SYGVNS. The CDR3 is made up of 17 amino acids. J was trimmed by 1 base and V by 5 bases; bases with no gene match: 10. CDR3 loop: CASSFGGGRAAKNIQYF. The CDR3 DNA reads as TGTGCCAGCAGTTTCGGGGGGGGCAGGGCCGCCAAAAACATTCAGTACTTC.

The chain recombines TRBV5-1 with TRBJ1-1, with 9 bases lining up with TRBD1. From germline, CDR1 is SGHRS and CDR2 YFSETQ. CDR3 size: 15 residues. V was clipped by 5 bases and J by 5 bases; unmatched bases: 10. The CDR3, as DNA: TGCGCCAGCAGATCCTTAGACAGGGGGGGAACTGAAGCTTTCTTT. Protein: CASRSLDRGGTEAFF.

CDR3 coding DNA: TGCAGCGTTTCAACAGGATTTTGGTATGGCTACACCTTC. Translation: CSVSTGFWYGYTF. The V and J genes are TRBV29-1 and TRBJ1-2, with D possibly TRBD1 on 5 matching bases. Trimming removed 5 bases at V and 5 bases at J, with 15 bases between. From germline, CDR1 is SQVTM and CDR2 ANQGSEA. The CDR3 length is 13 residues.

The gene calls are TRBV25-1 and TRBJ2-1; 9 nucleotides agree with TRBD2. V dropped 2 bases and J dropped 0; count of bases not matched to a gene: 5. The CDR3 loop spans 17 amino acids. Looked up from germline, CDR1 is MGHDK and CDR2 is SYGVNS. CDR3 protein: CASSEGLAGFSYNEQFF. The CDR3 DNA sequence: TGTGCCAGCAGTGAAGGGCTAGCGGGATTCTCCTACAATGAGCAGTTCTTC.

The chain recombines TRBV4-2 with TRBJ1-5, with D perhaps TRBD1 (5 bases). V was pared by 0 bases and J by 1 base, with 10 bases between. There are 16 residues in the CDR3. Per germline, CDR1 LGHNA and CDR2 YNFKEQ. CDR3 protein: CASSQDWGGSNQPQHF. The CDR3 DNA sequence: TGTGCCAGCAGCCAAGATTGGGGGGGAAGCAATCAGCCCCAGCATTTT.

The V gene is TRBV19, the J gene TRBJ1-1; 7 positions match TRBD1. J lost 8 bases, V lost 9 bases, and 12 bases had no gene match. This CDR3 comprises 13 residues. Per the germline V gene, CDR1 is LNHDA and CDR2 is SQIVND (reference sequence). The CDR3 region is CASWSRDRTEAFF. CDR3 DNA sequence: TGTGCCAGCTGGAGCCGGGACAGAACAGAAGCTTTCTTT.

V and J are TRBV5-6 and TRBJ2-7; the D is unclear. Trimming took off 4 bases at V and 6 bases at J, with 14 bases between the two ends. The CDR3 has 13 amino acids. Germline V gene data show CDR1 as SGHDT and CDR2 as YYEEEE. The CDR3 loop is CASSLSDAGEQYF. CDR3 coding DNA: TGTGCCAGCAGCCTCAGCGACGCCGGCGAGCAGTACTTC.

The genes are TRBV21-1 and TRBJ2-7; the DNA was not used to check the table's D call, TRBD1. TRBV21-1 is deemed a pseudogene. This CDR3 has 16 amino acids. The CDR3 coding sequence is TGTGCCAGCACTTGCGAAATCCGGGACAACTCCTACGAGCAGTACTTC. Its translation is CASTCEIRDNSYEQYF.

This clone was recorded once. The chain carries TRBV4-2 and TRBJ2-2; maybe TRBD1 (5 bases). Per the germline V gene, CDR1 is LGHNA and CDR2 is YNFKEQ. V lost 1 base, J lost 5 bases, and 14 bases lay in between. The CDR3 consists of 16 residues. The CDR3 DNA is TGTGCCAGCAGCCAAGCCGGCAGGGTATCGACCGGGGAGCTGTTTTTT. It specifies CASSQAGRVSTGELFF.

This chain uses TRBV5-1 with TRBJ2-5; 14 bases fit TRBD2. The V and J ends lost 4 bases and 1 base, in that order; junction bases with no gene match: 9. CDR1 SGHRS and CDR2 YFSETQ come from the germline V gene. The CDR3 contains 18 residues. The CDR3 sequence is CASSLRLAGGGIQETQYF. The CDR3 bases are TGCGCCAGCAGCCTAAGACTAGCGGGAGGGGGGATCCAAGAGACCCAGTACTTC.

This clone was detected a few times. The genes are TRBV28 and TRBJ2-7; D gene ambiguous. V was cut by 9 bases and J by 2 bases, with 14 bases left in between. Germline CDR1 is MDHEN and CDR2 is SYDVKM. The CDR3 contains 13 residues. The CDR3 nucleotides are TGTGCCAGTGGGCCCGGTTCAACCTACGAGCAGTACTTC. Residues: CASGPGSTYEQYF.

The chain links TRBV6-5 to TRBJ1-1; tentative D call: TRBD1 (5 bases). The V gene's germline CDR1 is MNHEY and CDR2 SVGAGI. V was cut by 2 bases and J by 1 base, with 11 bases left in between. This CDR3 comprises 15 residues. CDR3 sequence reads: CASSYAQDTNTEAFF. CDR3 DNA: TGTGCCAGCAGTTACGCCCAGGACACGAACACTGAAGCTTTCTTT.

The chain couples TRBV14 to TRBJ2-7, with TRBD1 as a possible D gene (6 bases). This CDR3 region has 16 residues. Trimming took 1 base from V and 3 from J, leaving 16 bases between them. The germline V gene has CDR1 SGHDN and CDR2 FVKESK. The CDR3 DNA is TGTGCCAGCAGCCAAGCCCCAGGGGTCGGCTTCTACGAGCAGTACTTC. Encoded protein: CASSQAPGVGFYEQYF.

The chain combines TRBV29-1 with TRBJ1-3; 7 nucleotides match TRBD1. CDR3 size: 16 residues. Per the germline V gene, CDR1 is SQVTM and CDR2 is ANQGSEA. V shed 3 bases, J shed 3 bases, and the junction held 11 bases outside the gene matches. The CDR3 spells CSVDQPQGEYGNTIYF. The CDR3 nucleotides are TGCAGCGTTGATCAACCCCAGGGGGAGTATGGAAACACCATATATTTT.

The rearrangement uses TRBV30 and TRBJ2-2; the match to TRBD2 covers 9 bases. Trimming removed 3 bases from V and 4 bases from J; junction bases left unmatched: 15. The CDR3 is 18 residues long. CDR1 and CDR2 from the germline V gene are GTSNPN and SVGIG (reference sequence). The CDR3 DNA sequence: TGTGCCTGGAGCGGCTTCATGGCGGGAGGGCCGAGCACCGGGGAGCTGTTTTTT. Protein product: CAWSGFMAGGPSTGELFF.

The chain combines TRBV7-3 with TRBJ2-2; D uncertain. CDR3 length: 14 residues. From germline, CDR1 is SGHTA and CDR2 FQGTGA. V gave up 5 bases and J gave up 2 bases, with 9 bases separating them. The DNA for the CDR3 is TGTGCCAGCAGCCCCTATTATAACACCGGGGAGCTGTTTTTT. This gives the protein CASSPYYNTGELFF.

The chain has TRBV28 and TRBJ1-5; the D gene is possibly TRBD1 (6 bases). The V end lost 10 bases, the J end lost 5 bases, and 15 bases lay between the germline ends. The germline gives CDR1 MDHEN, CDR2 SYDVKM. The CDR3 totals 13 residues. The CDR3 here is CANSQGVDQPQHF. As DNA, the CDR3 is TGTGCCAACTCACAGGGAGTGGATCAGCCCCAGCATTTT. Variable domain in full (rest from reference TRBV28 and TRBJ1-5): DVKVTQSSRYLVKRTGEKVFLECVQDMDHENMFWYRQDPGLGLRLIYFSYDVKMKEKGDIPEGYSVSREKKERFSLILESASTNQTSMYLCANSQGVDQPQHFGDGTRLSIL.

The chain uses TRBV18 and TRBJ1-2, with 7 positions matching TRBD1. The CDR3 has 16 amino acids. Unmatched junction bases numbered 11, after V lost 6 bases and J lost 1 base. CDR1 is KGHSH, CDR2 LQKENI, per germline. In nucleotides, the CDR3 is TGTGCCAGCTCCCCGGACAGGACCCCTAATAACTATGGCTACACCTTC. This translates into CASSPDRTPNNYGYTF.